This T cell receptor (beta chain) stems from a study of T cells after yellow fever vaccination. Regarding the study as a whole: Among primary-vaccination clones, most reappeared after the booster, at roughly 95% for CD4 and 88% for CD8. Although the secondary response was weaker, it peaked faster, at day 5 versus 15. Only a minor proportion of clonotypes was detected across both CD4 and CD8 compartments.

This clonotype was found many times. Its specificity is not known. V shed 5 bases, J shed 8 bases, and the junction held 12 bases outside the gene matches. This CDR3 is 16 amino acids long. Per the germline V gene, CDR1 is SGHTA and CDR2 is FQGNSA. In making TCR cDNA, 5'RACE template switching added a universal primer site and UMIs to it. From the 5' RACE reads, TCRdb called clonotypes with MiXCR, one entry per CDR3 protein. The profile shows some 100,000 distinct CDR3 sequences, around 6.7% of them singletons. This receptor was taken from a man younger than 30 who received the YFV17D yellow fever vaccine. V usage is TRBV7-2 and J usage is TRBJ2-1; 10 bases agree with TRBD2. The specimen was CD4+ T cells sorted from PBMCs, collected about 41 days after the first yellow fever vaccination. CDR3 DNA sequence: TGTGCCAGCAGCGCTAACAGCGGGGGGGCCGTAGATGAGCAGTTCTTC. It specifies CASSANSGGAVDEQFF. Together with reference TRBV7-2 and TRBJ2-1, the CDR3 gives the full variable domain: GAGVSQSPSNKVTEKGKDVELRCDPISGHTALYWYRQSLGQGLEFLIYFQGNSAPDKSGLPSDRFSAERTGGSVSTLTIQRTQQEDSAVYLCASSANSGGAVDEQFFGPGTRLTVL.